What follows are 17 T cell receptor beta chains derived from one specimen sequenced in a study of cytomegalovirus exposure and HLA in healthy donors. Both 60 Vbeta primers and 13 Jbeta primers went into the PCR. Generated by immunoSEQ multiplex PCR, the TCRdb table keeps only in-frame clones and is missing some. The sample comprises some 190,000 clones, 75% to 90% of which are singletons, and approximately 1.1% rests with the top ten. Sequenced: PBMCs. These TCRs come from a boy between 2 and 10 years old in good health and CMV-seronegative.

This clone was observed once. The V gene is TRBV5-1, the J gene TRBJ1-3; D is unresolved. CDR3 length: 13 amino acids. With 4 bases removed from V and 4 bases from J, the gap between germline ends came to 9 bases. Germline CDR1 is SGHRS and CDR2 is YFSETQ. As DNA, the CDR3 is TGCGCCAGCAGCCCCCTTCTCGGAAACACCATATATTTT. Translating it yields CASSPLLGNTIYF.

The chain uses TRBV28 and TRBJ1-5; perhaps TRBD1 as D (5 bases). Trimming stripped 5 bases from V and 3 bases from J, with 17 bases between. The CDR3 is 16 amino acids. CDR1 and CDR2 (germline): MDHEN, SYDVKM. The DNA of the CDR3 is TGTGCCAGCAGTCCGGGTGGCAGGGCAGACAATCAGCCCCAGCATTTT. This encodes CASSPGGRADNQPQHF.

In the case of this clone: An end of the junction does not agree with germline; a read error may underlie this. V gene TRBV7-9 combines with J gene TRBJ2-7, with 13 bases matching TRBD2. The CDR3 has 15 amino acids. Germline V gene sequence: CDR1 SEHNR, CDR2 FQNEAQ (reference sequence). The CDR3 DNA follows: TGTTCCAGCAGTTTACTAGCGGGGGGGCTCGACGAGCAGTACTTC. Translating it yields CSSSLLAGGLDEQYF.

V usage is TRBV4-2 and J usage is TRBJ2-3, with TRBD2 matching over 7 bases. Per the germline V gene, CDR1 is LGHNA and CDR2 is YNFKEQ. Germline trimming cut 2 bases from V and 5 bases from J; bases unmatched to any gene: 10. The CDR3 covers 16 residues. CDR3 loop: CASSQSSSGARDTQYF. As DNA, the CDR3 is TGTGCCAGCAGCCAATCATCTAGCGGCGCGAGAGATACGCAGTATTTT.

J is TRBJ1-2 and V is TRBV10-1; possible D gene TRBD1, 5 bases. This CDR3 is built from 13 residues. V lost 4 bases, J lost 7 bases, and 13 bases lay in between. Germline-derived CDR1 and CDR2 are WNHNN and SYGVQD (reference sequence). Here the CDR3 reads CASSAGTAGGYTF. CDR3 nucleotide sequence: TGCGCCAGCAGTGCCGGGACTGCAGGTGGCTACACCTTC.

The rearrangement uses TRBV5-1 and TRBJ2-7; 12 positions agree with TRBD1. V dropped 4 bases and J dropped 0; count of bases not matched to a gene: 2. From germline, CDR1 is SGHRS and CDR2 YFSETQ. This CDR3 spans 15 amino acids. CDR3 bases: TGCGCCAGCAGCGCGGGACAGGGGGCCTCCTACGAGCAGTACTTC. Protein sequence: CASSAGQGASYEQYF.

This chain uses TRBV9 with TRBJ1-1, with TRBD1 identical over 8 bases. The germline V gene encodes CDR1 SGDLS and CDR2 YYNGEE. After removal of 3 bases from V and 6 bases from J, the junction contained 7 bases not matched to a gene. There are 14 residues in the CDR3. CDR3 in amino acids: CASSEMTGVAEAFF. The CDR3 coding sequence is TGTGCCAGCAGCGAGATGACAGGGGTTGCTGAAGCTTTCTTT.

The rearrangement joins TRBV7-6 to TRBJ2-7; 10 bases are a match to TRBD1. Germline loops: CDR1 SGHVS, CDR2 FNYEAQ. V lost 5 bases, J lost 0 bases, and 7 bases stayed unmatched. The CDR3 spans 16 residues. CDR3 sequence: CASSPGTGASSYEQYF. The CDR3 DNA reads as TGTGCCAGCAGCCCGGGGACAGGGGCTAGCTCCTACGAGCAGTACTTC. The whole variable domain, filled in from reference TRBV7-6 and TRBJ2-7, reads GAGVSQSPRYKVTKRGQDVALRCDPISGHVSLYWYRQALGQGPEFLTYFNYEAQQDKSGLPNDRFSAERPEGSISTLTIQRTEQRDSAMYRCASSPGTGASSYEQYFGPGTRLTVT.

A single count supports this clone. The same CDR3 can be traced to other DNA sequences in this sample. The chain combines TRBV27 with TRBJ1-3; D gene unclear. V gave up 5 bases and J gave up 0 bases, with 11 bases separating them. The germline gives CDR1 MNHEY, CDR2 SMNVEV (reference sequence). The CDR3 is 15 amino acids. In nucleotides, the CDR3 is TGTGCCAGCAGTCCCACGGGGAGCTCTGGAAACACCATATATTTT. Protein product: CASSPTGSSGNTIYF.

The rearrangement joins TRBV21-1 to TRBJ2-7; TRBD2 is the table's D call and was not checked against the DNA. TRBV21-1 is labeled a pseudogene. The CDR3 totals 18 residues. The DNA for the CDR3 is TGTGCCAGCAGCAATTTGCTTATCGGAGGGGTCGTCTCCTACGAGCAGTACTTC. Protein sequence: CASSNLLIGGVVSYEQYF.

The chain carries TRBV5-4 and TRBJ2-4, with 12 bases aligning to TRBD2. The CDR3 extends over 18 amino acids. Trimming took 4 bases from V and 6 from J; bases not matched to a gene: 14. Germline V gene sequence: CDR1 SGHNT, CDR2 YYREEE (reference sequence). DNA of the CDR3: TGTGCCAGCAGCCCCGGCCTCCTAGCGGGGGGGCCGGTAAACATTCAGTACTTC. Its translation: CASSPGLLAGGPVNIQYF.

CDR3: CASSESDSGVYEQYF. CDR3 sequence (DNA): TGCGCCAGCAGTGAGTCGGACAGCGGGGTCTACGAGCAGTACTTC. The genes are TRBV10-1 and TRBJ2-7, with D possibly matching TRBD2 (7 bases). Germline V gives CDR1 WNHNN, CDR2 SYGVQD (reference sequence). The CDR3 covers 15 residues. V gave up 0 bases and J gave up 3 bases, with 12 bases separating them.

This clone has just a few counts. CDR3 in amino acids: CASSFKLAGVGANVLTF. CDR3 nucleotide sequence: TGTGCCAGCAGCTTTAAACTAGCGGGAGTTGGGGCCAACGTCCTGACTTTC. The chain joins TRBV5-4 to TRBJ2-6, with 11 bases fitting TRBD2. V gave up 2 bases and J gave up 3 bases; unmatched junction bases: 4. CDR3 length: 17 residues. The germline V gene encodes CDR1 SGHNT and CDR2 YYREEE (reference sequence).

The chain combines TRBV9 with TRBJ2-2; tentatively, D is TRBD1 (6 bases). The germline CDR1 and CDR2 sequences are SGDLS and YYNGEE. This CDR3 is 15 amino acids long. V lost 4 bases to trimming and J lost 1 base, with 11 bases between them. The CDR3 loop is CASSLQGQNTGELFF. For the CDR3, the DNA is TGTGCCAGCAGCCTACAGGGTCAGAACACCGGGGAGCTGTTTTTT.

This clone was seen just once. Germline and junction disagree at one end, which may indicate a read error. The chain joins TRBV7-9 to TRBJ2-3; D possibly corresponds to TRBD2 (6 bases). The CDR3 has 13 residues. CDR1 is SEHNR and CDR2 is FQNEAQ in the germline V gene (reference sequence). The CDR3 sequence is CSSSSSSVGTQYF. CDR3 DNA sequence: TGTTCCAGCTCCTCCTCTAGCGTGGGTACGCAGTATTTT.

The chain carries TRBV5-1 and TRBJ2-2, with a possible D match to TRBD1 (6 bases). The V end lost 6 bases, the J end lost 3 bases, and 12 bases lay between the germline ends. This CDR3 region has 14 residues. CDR1 SGHRS and CDR2 YFSETQ come from the germline V gene. CDR3 sequence reads: CASTTGLDTGELFF. The CDR3 DNA reads as TGCGCCAGCACCACAGGGTTGGACACCGGGGAGCTGTTTTTT.

This chain uses TRBV5-8 with TRBJ1-2; no reliable D call. Germline CDR1 and CDR2: SGHTS and YDEGEE. The CDR3 has 13 amino acids. V was clipped by 0 bases and J by 6 bases, with 9 bases between them. CDR3 in DNA: TGTGCCAGCAGCTTGGCCAGGCAGAATGGCTACACCTTC. This encodes CASSLARQNGYTF.